The rows below give T cell receptor beta chains drawn from one sample of a study of response to subunit inactivated influenza vaccine. TCRdb redid the calling of the RT-PCR reads with MiXCR, one entry per CDR3 protein. The sample includes fewer than 700,000 distinct CDR3 sequences, approximately 13% of them seen just once. The specimen comprised PBMCs from blood, sampled 40 to 50 days after vaccination. These receptors were taken from a man aged 50 to 60 who received an inactivated influenza vaccine. Both conserved end residues are part of each CDR3. D genes are given only for firm matches. Clone size is stated in some rows and not others, as once, few, many or a class when expanded.

size: few
V: TRBV20-1
length: 12
J: TRBJ1-3
D: -
CDR3: CSALTSGNTIYF
DNA: TGCAGTGCCCTAACGAGTGGAAACACCATATATTTT

size: many
V: TRBV5-1
length: 16
J: TRBJ2-4
D: -
CDR3: CASSLATGSTQNIQYF
DNA: TGCGCCAGCAGCTTGGCCACAGGGAGCACCCAAAACATTCAGTACTTC

size: few
V: TRBV20-1
length: 13
J: TRBJ2-4
D: -
CDR3: CSAPPGPWNIQYF
DNA: TGCAGTGCACCACCGGGACCCTGGAACATTCAGTACTTC

size: once
V: TRBV5-1
length: 12
J: TRBJ2-3
D: -
CDR3: CASSLSTDTHYF
DNA: TGCGCCAGCAGCCTCAGCACAGATACGCACTATTTT

size: few
V: TRBV7-2
length: 15
J: TRBJ2-2
D: -
CDR3: CASSLSNSRAGELFF
DNA: TGTGCCAGCAGCTTATCCAACAGTCGGGCCGGGGAGCTGTTTTTT

size: -
V: TRBV24-1
length: 14
J: TRBJ2-2
D: -
CDR3: CATSDMGLTGELFF
DNA: TGTGCCACCAGTGATATGGGGCTCACCGGGGAGCTGTTTTTT

size: few
V: TRBV6-2/TRBV6-3
length: 14
J: TRBJ2-7
D: TRBD1
CDR3: CASRGRDRSREQYF
DNA: TGTGCCAGCAGGGGACGGGACAGGTCCCGGGAGCAGTACTTC

size: -
V: TRBV28
length: 16
J: TRBJ1-6
D: TRBD1
CDR3: CASSLLSGQGESPLHF
DNA: TGTGCCAGCAGTTTATTGAGCGGACAGGGAGAATCACCCCTCCACTTT

size: few
V: TRBV27
length: 13
J: TRBJ2-2
D: -
CDR3: CASRTPNTGELFF
DNA: TGTGCCAGTAGGACACCGAACACCGGGGAGCTGTTTTTT

size: few
V: TRBV6-2/TRBV6-3
length: 15
J: TRBJ2-2
D: -
CDR3: CASSSPLRGTGELFF
DNA: TGTGCCAGCAGTTCCCCTCTTAGGGGGACCGGGGAGCTGTTTTTT

size: -
V: TRBV9
length: 17
J: TRBJ1-4
D: -
CDR3: CASSVSGRGYGNEKLFF
DNA: TGTGCCAGCAGCGTATCGGGAAGAGGGTATGGGAATGAAAAACTGTTTTTT